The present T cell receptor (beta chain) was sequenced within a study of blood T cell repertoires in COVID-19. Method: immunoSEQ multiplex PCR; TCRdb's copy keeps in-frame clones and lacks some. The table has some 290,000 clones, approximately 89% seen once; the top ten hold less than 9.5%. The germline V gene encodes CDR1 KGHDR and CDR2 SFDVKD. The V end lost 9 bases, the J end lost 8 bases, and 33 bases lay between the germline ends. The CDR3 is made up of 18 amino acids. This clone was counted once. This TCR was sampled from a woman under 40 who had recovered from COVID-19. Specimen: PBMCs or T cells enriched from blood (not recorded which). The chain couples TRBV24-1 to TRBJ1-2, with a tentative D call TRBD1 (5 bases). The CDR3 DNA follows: TGTGCCACCCGGGGCGCCGGGATGAGGGGAGGTCCCAGGAGCGGCTACACCTTC. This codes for CATRGAGMRGGPRSGYTF.